This TCR beta chain was observed in a study of blood T cell repertoires in COVID-19. Across the study: Whether acute or convalescent, the COVID-19 samples came from the United States, Italy and Spain.

This CDR3 is 12 amino acids long. Profiled with immunoSEQ multiplex PCR; TCRdb holds only in-frame clones, not every one. The repertoire includes some 360,000 clones, around nine tenths of them detected once, and just under 4% sits in the top ten. The sequencing sample was made of peripheral blood. The rearrangement links TRBV21-1 to TRBJ1-5; TRBD1 was called by the table and not checked on the DNA. TRBV21-1 is termed a pseudogene. This receptor was obtained from a woman aged 55-70 years with COVID-19, enrolled during active disease. CDR3 bases: TGTGCCAGCATGACAGGGGGCTGGTCCCAGCATTTT. Its protein is CASMTGGWSQHF.